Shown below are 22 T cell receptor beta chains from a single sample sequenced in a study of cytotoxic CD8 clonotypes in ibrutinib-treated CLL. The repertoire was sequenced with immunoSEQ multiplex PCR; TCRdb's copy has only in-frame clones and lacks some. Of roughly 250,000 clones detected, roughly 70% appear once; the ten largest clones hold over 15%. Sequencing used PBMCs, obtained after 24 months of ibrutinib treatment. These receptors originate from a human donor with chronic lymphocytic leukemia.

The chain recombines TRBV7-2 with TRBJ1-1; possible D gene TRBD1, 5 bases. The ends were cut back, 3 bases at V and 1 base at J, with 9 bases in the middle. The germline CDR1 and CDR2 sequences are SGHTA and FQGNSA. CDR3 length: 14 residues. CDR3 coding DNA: TGTGCCAGCAGCTTCAGGGATGGGAACACTGAAGCTTTCTTT. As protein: CASSFRDGNTEAFF.

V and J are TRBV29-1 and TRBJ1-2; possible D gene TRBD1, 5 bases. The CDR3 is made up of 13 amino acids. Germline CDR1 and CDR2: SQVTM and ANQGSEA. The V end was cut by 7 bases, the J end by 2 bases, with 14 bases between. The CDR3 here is CSARGGANYGYTF. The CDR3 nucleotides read TGCAGCGCTCGGGGGGGTGCGAACTATGGCTACACCTTC.

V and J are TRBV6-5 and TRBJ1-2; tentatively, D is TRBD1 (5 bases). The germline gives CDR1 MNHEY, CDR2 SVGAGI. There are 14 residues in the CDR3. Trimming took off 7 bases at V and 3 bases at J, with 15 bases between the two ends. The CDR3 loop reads CASMTPPGYYGYTF. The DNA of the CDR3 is TGTGCCAGCATGACCCCTCCAGGGTACTATGGCTACACCTTC.

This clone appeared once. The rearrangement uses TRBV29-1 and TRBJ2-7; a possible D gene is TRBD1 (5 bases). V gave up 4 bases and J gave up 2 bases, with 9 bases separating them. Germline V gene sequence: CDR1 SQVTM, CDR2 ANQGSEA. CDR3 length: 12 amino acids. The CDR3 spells CSVVEGAYEQYF. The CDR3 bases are TGCAGCGTTGTAGAAGGGGCCTACGAGCAGTACTTC.

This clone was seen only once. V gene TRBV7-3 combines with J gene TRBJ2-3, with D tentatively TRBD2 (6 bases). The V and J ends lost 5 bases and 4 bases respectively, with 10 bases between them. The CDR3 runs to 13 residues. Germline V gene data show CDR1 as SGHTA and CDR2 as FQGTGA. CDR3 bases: TGTGCCAGCAGCCCGGGAGCACCAGATACGCAGTATTTT. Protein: CASSPGAPDTQYF. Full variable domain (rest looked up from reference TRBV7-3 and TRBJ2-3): GAGVSQTPSNKVTEKGKYVELRCDPISGHTALYWYRQSLGQGPEFLIYFQGTGAADDSGLPNDRFFAVRPEGSVSTLKIQRTERGDSAVYLCASSPGAPDTQYFGPGTRLTVL.

CDR3 in DNA: TGTGCCTGGAGGGAGACGAATCTGTATGGCTACACCTTC. Protein sequence: CAWRETNLYGYTF. The rearrangement joins TRBV30 to TRBJ1-2; D uncertain. In germline, CDR1 is GTSNPN, CDR2 SVGIG (reference sequence). The CDR3 consists of 13 residues. Between the trimmed V and J ends, which lost 3 bases and 5 bases, there was a span of 13 bases.

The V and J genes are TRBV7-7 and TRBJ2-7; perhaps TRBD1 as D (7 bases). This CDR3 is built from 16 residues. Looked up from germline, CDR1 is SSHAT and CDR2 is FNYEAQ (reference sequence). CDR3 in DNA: TGTGCTAGCCCCGGAGTCGAGGGGGCGGGATCGTTCGAGCAGTACTTC. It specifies CASPGVEGAGSFEQYF.

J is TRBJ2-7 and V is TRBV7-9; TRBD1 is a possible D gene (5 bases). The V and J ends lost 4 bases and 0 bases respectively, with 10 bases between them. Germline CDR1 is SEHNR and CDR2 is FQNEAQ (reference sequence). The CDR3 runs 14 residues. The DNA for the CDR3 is TGTGCCAGCAGCTACCAGACAGTCTCCTACGAGCAGTACTTC. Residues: CASSYQTVSYEQYF. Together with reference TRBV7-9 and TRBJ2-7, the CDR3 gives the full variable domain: DTGVSQNPRHKITKRGQNVTFRCDPISEHNRLYWYRQTLGQGPEFLTYFQNEAQLEKSRLLSDRFSAERPKGSFSTLEIQRTEQGDSAMYLCASSYQTVSYEQYFGPGTRLTVT.

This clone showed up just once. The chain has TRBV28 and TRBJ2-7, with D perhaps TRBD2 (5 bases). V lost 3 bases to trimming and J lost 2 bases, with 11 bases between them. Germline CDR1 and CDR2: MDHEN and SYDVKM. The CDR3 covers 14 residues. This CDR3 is CASSLEAPTYEQYF. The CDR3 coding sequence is TGTGCCAGCAGTTTGGAGGCACCCACCTACGAGCAGTACTTC.

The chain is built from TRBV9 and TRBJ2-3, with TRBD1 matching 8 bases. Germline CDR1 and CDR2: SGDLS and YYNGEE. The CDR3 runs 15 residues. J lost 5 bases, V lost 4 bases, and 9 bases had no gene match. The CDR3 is CASSPRTGRIDTQYF. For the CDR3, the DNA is TGTGCCAGCAGCCCTCGGACAGGGAGGATAGATACGCAGTATTTT.

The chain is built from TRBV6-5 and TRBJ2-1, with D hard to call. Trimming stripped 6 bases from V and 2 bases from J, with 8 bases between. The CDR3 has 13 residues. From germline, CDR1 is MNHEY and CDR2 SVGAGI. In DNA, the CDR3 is TGTGCCAGCAGCCCTGGCCCCTACAATGAGCAGTTCTTC. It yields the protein CASSPGPYNEQFF.

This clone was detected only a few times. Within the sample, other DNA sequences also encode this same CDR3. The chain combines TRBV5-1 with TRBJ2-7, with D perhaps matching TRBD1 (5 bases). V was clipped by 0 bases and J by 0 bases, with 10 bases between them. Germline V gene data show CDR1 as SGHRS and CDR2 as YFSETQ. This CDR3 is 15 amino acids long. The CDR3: CASSLGQGSSYEQYF. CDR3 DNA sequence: TGCGCCAGCAGCTTGGGTCAGGGAAGCTCCTACGAGCAGTACTTC.

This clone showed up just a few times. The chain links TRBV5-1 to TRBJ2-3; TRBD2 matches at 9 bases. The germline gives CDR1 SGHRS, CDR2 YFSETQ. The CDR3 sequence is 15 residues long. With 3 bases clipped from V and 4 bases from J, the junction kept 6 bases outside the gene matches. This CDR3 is CASSSAGGPADTQYF. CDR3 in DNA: TGCGCCAGCAGCTCCGCGGGAGGGCCGGCAGATACGCAGTATTTT.

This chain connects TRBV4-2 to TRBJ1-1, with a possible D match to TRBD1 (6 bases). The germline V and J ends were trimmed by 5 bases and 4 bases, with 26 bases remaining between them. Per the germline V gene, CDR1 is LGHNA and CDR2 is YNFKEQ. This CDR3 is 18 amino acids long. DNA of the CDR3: TGTGCCAGCAGCATCCGGGACAACGGTGATGGGTCGGGCACTGAAGCTTTCTTT. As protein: CASSIRDNGDGSGTEAFF.

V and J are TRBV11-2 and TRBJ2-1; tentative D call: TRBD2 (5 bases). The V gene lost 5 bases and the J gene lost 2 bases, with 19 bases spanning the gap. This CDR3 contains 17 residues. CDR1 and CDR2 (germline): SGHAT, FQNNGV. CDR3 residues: CASSHTSSGDPYNEQFF. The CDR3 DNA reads TGTGCCAGCAGCCACACCTCGAGCGGAGACCCCTACAATGAGCAGTTCTTC.

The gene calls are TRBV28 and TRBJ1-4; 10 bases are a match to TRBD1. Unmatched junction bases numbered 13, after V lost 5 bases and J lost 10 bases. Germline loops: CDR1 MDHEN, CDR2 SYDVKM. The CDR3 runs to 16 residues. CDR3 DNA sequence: TGTGCCAGCAGTCTGGGGACAGGGGCAGGGAGGGTAAAACTGTTTTTT. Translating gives CASSLGTGAGRVKLFF.

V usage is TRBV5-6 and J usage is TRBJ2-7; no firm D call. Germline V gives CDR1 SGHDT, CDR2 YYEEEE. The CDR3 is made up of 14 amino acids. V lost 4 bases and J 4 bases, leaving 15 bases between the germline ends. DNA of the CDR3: TGTGCCAGCAGCCTACTCCCGGACGTTTACGAGCAGTACTTC. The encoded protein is CASSLLPDVYEQYF.

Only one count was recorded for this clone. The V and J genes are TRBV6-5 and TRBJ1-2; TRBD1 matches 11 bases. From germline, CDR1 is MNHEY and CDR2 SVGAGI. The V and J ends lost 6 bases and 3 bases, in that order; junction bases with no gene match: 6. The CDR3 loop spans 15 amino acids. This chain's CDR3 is CASSLGQGADYGYTF. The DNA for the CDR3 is TGTGCCAGCAGCCTAGGACAGGGGGCTGACTATGGCTACACCTTC.

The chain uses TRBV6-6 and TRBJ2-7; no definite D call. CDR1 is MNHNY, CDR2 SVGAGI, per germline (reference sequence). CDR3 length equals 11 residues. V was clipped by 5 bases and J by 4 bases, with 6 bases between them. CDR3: CASSPQYEQYF. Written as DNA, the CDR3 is TGTGCCAGCAGTCCCCAATACGAGCAGTACTTC.

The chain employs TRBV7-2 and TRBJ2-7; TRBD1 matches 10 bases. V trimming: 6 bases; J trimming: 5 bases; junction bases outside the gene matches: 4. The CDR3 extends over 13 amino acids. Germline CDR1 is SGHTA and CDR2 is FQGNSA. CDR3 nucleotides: TGTGCCAGCAGTTCGGACAGGGGGAACGAGCAGTACTTC. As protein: CASSSDRGNEQYF.

As DNA, the CDR3 is TGTGCCAGCAGCCCGACAGGCCTTACTGAAGCTTTCTTT. As protein: CASSPTGLTEAFF. The chain uses TRBV7-9 and TRBJ1-1; maybe TRBD1 (6 bases). Germline-derived CDR1 and CDR2 are SEHNR and FQNEAQ (reference sequence). The V end lost 5 bases, the J end lost 5 bases, and 12 bases lay between the germline ends. The CDR3 covers 13 residues.

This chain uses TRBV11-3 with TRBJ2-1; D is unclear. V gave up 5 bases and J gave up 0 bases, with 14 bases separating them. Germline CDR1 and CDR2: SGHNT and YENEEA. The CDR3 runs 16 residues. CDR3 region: CASSPATTSSYNEQFF. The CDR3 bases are TGTGCCAGCAGCCCCGCGACGACCAGCTCCTACAATGAGCAGTTCTTC.